Listed here are 8 T cell receptor beta chains from one sample, sequenced in a study of shared clonotypes between healthy human individuals. Sequencing used immunoSEQ multiplex PCR; TCRdb keeps in-frame clones, though not all of them. In the table there are more than 2,000,000 clones, around 90% of which are singletons. Specimen: naive CD4+ T cells sorted from blood. As to subset: CD45RA+ positively selected. All receptors derive from a man aged 18 to 29 in good health.

V and J are TRBV28 and TRBJ1-5; no clear D gene. The length of the CDR3 is 15 residues. The germline V and J ends were trimmed by 4 bases and 6 bases, with 16 bases remaining between them. Germline CDR1 MDHEN, CDR2 SYDVKM. The CDR3 region is CASSWGIGFGQPQHF. DNA for the CDR3: TGTGCCAGCAGTTGGGGAATCGGGTTCGGTCAGCCCCAGCATTTT. The whole variable domain, filled in from reference TRBV28 and TRBJ1-5, reads DVKVTQSSRYLVKRTGEKVFLECVQDMDHENMFWYRQDPGLGLRLIYFSYDVKMKEKGDIPEGYSVSREKKERFSLILESASTNQTSMYLCASSWGIGFGQPQHFGDGTRLSIL.

This chain joins TRBV2 and TRBJ2-2; D is uncertain. The CDR3 is 13 amino acids. V lost 7 bases, J lost 1 base, and 7 bases lay in between. Germline V gives CDR1 SNHLY, CDR2 FYNNEI. In nucleotides, the CDR3 is TGTGCCAGCATGCGTCTGAACACCGGGGAGCTGTTTTTT. This gives the protein CASMRLNTGELFF.

In its sample, this clone was seen once. The rearrangement uses TRBV11-2 and TRBJ2-1, with 9 bases that match TRBD2. The CDR3 is 19 residues long. Germline V gives CDR1 SGHAT, CDR2 FQNNGV. V was pared by 0 bases and J by 0 bases, with 9 bases of the junction left unmatched. The DNA of the CDR3 is TGTGCCAGCAGCTTAGATTCCGGACTAGCGCAGAGCTCCTACAATGAGCAGTTCTTC. Protein sequence: CASSLDSGLAQSSYNEQFF.

The CDR3 region is CAWSAHRALTDTQYF. The CDR3 DNA is TGTGCCTGGAGTGCCCACAGGGCCCTCACAGATACGCAGTATTTT. V is TRBV30 and J is TRBJ2-3, with D possibly being TRBD1 (6 bases). CDR3 size: 15 residues. The V end was cut by 1 base, the J end by 2 bases, with 13 bases between. CDR1 GTSNPN and CDR2 SVGIG come from the germline V gene (reference sequence).

The chain combines TRBV30 with TRBJ2-7; perhaps TRBD2 as D (5 bases). The V gene's germline CDR1 is GTSNPN and CDR2 SVGIG (reference sequence). This CDR3 comprises 14 residues. Trimming cost V 0 bases and J 4 bases, with 13 bases left between them. CDR3 loop: CAWSVGNGVYEQYF. CDR3 DNA: TGTGCCTGGAGTGTGGGGAACGGGGTTTACGAGCAGTACTTC.

In DNA, the CDR3 is TGTGCCAGCAGCTCCTCGGGACGGCAGAAACTGTTTTTT. Translation gives CASSSSGRQKLFF. The V gene is TRBV5-6, the J gene TRBJ1-4; maybe TRBD1 (5 bases). Germline lookup yields CDR1 SGHDT and CDR2 YYEEEE. This CDR3 has 13 amino acids. V was clipped by 3 bases and J by 11 bases, with 14 bases between them.

The chain has TRBV28 and TRBJ2-3, with D perhaps TRBD1 (5 bases). CDR3 size: 16 residues. Germline assignment: CDR1 MDHEN and CDR2 SYDVKM. Trimming stripped 6 bases from V and 0 bases from J, with 16 bases between. The CDR3 loop reads CASRRARGTSTDTQYF. The CDR3 DNA follows: TGTGCCAGCAGACGGGCAAGGGGTACTAGCACAGATACGCAGTATTTT.

V gene TRBV7-9 combines with J gene TRBJ2-3; D gene ambiguous. This CDR3 is 16 amino acids long. The germline V gene has CDR1 SEHNR and CDR2 FQNEAQ (reference sequence). Trimming removed 3 bases from V and 1 base from J, with 14 bases in between. The CDR3: CASSFAGPRRTDTQYF. In DNA form, the CDR3 reads TGTGCCAGCAGCTTCGCCGGGCCCCGCCGCACAGATACGCAGTATTTT.